This TCR beta chain was documented in a study of blood T cells in healthy people across ages. Next came a second PCR, run for about 7 to 12 cycles, which used a sample-barcoded 5' primer along with a J-beta primer mix. A single record per CDR3 protein comes from TCRdb applying MiXCR to the 5' RACE reads. This table has about 1.8 million distinct CDR3 sequences, approximately 50% appearing once. This clonotype was recorded a few times. With each sample, at least 5 micrograms of total RNA were extracted. The CDR3 has 15 amino acids. Losses at the gene ends were 6 bases for V and 2 bases for J; bases not matched to a gene: 9.

The chain links TRBV12-3 or TRBV12-4 to TRBJ1-2; TRBD1 matches at 7 bases. The TCR was taken from a woman aged 40-49 years in good health. Input material: blood. DNA for the CDR3: TGTGCCAGCAGCGTCTCCGGGACAGAAAACTATGGCTACACCTTC. As protein: CASSVSGTENYGYTF.